This TCR beta chain was sequenced during a study of blood T cell repertoires in COVID-19. V lost 4 bases, J lost 2 bases, and 5 bases stayed unmatched. The CDR3 length is 15 residues. CDR1 and CDR2 from the germline V gene are SGHNT and YYREEE (reference sequence). Generated by immunoSEQ multiplex PCR, the TCRdb table keeps only in-frame clones and is missing some. The table has 65,000 to 70,000 clones, more than 75% seen once. This chain joins TRBV5-4 and TRBJ2-5; 10 nucleotides match TRBD2. Sequencing was carried out using peripheral blood. The sequence was collected from a human donor in a cohort sampled during active COVID-19. The CDR3 protein is CASSVAGGLQETQYF. The CDR3 DNA reads TGTGCCAGCAGCGTAGCGGGGGGCCTACAAGAGACCCAGTACTTC.